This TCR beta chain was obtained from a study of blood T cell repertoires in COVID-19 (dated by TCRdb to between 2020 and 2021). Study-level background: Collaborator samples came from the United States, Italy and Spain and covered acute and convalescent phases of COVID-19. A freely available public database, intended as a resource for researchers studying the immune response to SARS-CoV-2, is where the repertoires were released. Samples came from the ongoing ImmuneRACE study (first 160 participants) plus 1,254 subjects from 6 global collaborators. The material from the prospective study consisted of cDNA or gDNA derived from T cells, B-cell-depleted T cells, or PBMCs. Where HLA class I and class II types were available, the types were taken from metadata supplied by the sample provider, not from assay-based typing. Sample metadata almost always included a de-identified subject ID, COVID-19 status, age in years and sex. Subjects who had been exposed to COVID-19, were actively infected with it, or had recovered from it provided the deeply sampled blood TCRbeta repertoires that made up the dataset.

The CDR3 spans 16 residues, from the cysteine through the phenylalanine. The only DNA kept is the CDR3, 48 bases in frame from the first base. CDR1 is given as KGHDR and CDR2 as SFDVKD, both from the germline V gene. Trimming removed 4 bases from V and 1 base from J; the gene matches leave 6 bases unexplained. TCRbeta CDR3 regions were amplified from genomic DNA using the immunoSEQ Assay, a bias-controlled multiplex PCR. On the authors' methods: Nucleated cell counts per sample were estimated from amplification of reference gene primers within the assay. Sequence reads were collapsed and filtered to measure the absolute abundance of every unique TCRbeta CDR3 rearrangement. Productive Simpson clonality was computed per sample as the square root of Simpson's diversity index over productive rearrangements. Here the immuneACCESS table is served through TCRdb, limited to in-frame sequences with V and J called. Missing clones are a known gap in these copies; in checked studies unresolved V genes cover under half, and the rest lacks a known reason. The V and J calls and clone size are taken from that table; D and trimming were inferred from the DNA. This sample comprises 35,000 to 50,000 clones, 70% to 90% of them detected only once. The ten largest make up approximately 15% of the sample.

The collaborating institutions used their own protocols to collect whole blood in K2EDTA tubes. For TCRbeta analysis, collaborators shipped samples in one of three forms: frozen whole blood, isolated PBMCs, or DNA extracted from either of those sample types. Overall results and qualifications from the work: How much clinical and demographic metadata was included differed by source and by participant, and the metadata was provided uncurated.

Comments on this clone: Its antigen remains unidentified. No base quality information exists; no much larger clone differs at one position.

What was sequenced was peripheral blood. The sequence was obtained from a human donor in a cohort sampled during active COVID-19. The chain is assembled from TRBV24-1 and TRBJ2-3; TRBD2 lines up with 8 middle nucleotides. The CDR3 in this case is CATSDPGAGGTDTQYF. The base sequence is TGTGCCACCAGTGACCCAGGAGCGGGGGGCACAGATACGCAGTATTTT.